The next 32 T cell receptor beta chains were all read from a single sample in a study of blood T cell repertoires in COVID-19. TCRdb keeps only in-frame clones here, not all; method: immunoSEQ multiplex PCR. Among about 150,000 clones listed, around 81% were seen once. Sequencing input: PBMCs or T cells enriched from blood (not recorded which). The receptors were gathered from a middle-aged woman who had recovered from COVID-19.

The chain has TRBV4-2 and TRBJ1-3; TRBD1 matches at 8 bases. CDR1 and CDR2 from the germline V gene are LGHNA and YNFKEQ. The CDR3 spans 17 residues. V was clipped by 0 bases and J by 1 base; unmatched bases: 5. The CDR3 DNA follows: TGTGCCAGCAGCCAAGAGGTCAGGGGGCCTTCTGGAAACACCATATATTTT. Amino acid sequence: CASSQEVRGPSGNTIYF.

Notes on this clone: The sample has other DNA sequences that encode this CDR3 too. The rearrangement links TRBV7-8 to TRBJ2-5; 8 positions agree with TRBD2. CDR3 size: 13 residues. In germline, CDR1 is SGHVS, CDR2 FQNEAQ. V shed 5 bases and J 5 bases; nucleotides not matched to a gene: 4. CDR3 in DNA: TGTGCCAGCAGCCCGGGACTAGTGGAGACCCAGTACTTC. This gives the protein CASSPGLVETQYF.

CDR3 amino acids: CASSSLSYNEQFF. The CDR3 bases are TGTGCCAGCAGTTCCCTTTCCTACAATGAGCAGTTCTTC. V and J are TRBV27 and TRBJ2-1, with no clear D. The CDR3 consists of 13 residues. Germline V gene sequence: CDR1 MNHEY, CDR2 SMNVEV (reference sequence). Between the trimmed V and J ends, which lost 4 bases and 1 base, there was a span of 5 bases.

This clone was found a few times. J is TRBJ1-2 and V is TRBV2; D gene uncertain. Germline V gene sequence: CDR1 SNHLY, CDR2 FYNNEI. The V gene lost 0 bases and the J gene lost 4 bases, with 9 bases spanning the gap. This CDR3 comprises 14 residues. The CDR3 loop is CASSEAGVGYGYTF. The CDR3, as DNA: TGTGCCAGCAGTGAAGCAGGAGTGGGCTATGGCTACACCTTC.

The chain combines TRBV5-1 with TRBJ2-2, with 10 bases identical to TRBD1. CDR3 length: 13 amino acids. Losses at the gene ends were 7 bases for V and 6 bases for J; bases not matched to a gene: 3. The V gene's germline CDR1 is SGHRS and CDR2 YFSETQ. The CDR3 region has the DNA TGCGCCAGCTCGACAGGGGGCTCCGGGGAGCTGTTTTTT. It yields the protein CASSTGGSGELFF.

The V and J genes are TRBV19 and TRBJ1-1; 9 bases are shared with TRBD1. The CDR3 sequence is 15 residues long. V was pared by 6 bases and J by 1 base, with 6 bases of the junction left unmatched. Looked up from germline, CDR1 is LNHDA and CDR2 is SQIVND (reference sequence). The CDR3 DNA sequence: TGTGCCAGTAGCCGGACAGGGGTGGGGAACACTGAAGCTTTCTTT. It yields the protein CASSRTGVGNTEAFF.

The genes are TRBV5-5 and TRBJ1-4; D is unclear. The V gene lost 4 bases and the J gene lost 0 bases, with 13 bases spanning the gap. The CDR3 spans 16 residues. The V gene's germline CDR1 is SGHKS and CDR2 YYEKEE (reference sequence). The CDR3 DNA is TGTGCCAGCAGCCCCCAGGCAACTGCAACTAATGAAAAACTGTTTTTT. As protein: CASSPQATATNEKLFF. Full variable domain (outside the CDR3, taken from reference TRBV5-5 and TRBJ1-4): DAGVTQSPTHLIKTRGQQVTLRCSPISGHKSVSWYQQVLGQGPQFIFQYYEKEERGRGNFPDRFSARQFPNYSSELNVNALLLGDSALYLCASSPQATATNEKLFFGSGTQLSVL.

The chain has TRBV27 and TRBJ1-2; possible D gene TRBD1, 5 bases. V was shortened by 2 bases and J by 6 bases, with 7 bases between the two germline ends. This CDR3 is built from 12 residues. CDR1 and CDR2 from the germline V gene are MNHEY and SMNVEV (reference sequence). DNA of the CDR3: TGTGCCAGCAGTTTAGGAGGGGATGGCTACACCTTC. Protein sequence: CASSLGGDGYTF.

The V and J genes are TRBV5-1 and TRBJ2-7, with 7 bases fitting TRBD1. With V trimmed by 4 bases and J by 0 bases, 7 bases remained unmatched. The germline V gene encodes CDR1 SGHRS and CDR2 YFSETQ. This CDR3 contains 15 residues. CDR3: CASSARQGSSYEQYF. The CDR3 nucleotides are TGCGCCAGCAGCGCCCGACAGGGAAGCTCCTACGAGCAGTACTTC. Filled out from reference TRBV5-1 and TRBJ2-7, the complete variable domain reads KAGVTQTPRYLIKTRGQQVTLSCSPISGHRSVSWYQQTPGQGLQFLFEYFSETQRNKGNFPGRFSGRQFSNSRSEMNVSTLELGDSALYLCASSARQGSSYEQYFGPGTRLTVT.

The J gene is TRBJ1-1, the V gene TRBV6-5, with D unresolved. The CDR3 length is 13 residues. The germline CDR1 and CDR2 sequences are MNHEY and SVGAGI. Trimming removed 7 bases at V and 1 base at J, with 10 bases between. The CDR3 nucleotides read TGTGCCAGCACCTCAGTAGCGAACACTGAAGCTTTCTTT. As protein: CASTSVANTEAFF.

V and J are TRBV5-1 and TRBJ1-5; possibly TRBD1 for D (5 bases). CDR1 is SGHRS, CDR2 YFSETQ, per germline. The CDR3 is 15 amino acids. The V end lost 1 base, the J end lost 7 bases, and 15 bases lay between the germline ends. Here the CDR3 reads CASSLRGDPGQPQHF. Here the CDR3 DNA reads TGCGCCAGCAGCTTGCGGGGGGATCCGGGACAGCCCCAGCATTTT.

The J gene is TRBJ2-7, the V gene TRBV5-6; 11 bases align to TRBD1. The CDR3 is 16 amino acids. With 0 bases clipped from V and 3 bases from J, the junction kept 5 bases outside the gene matches. Germline CDR1 is SGHDT and CDR2 is YYEEEE. CDR3 loop: CASSLVGDRGFYEQYF. For the CDR3, the DNA is TGTGCCAGCAGCTTGGTAGGGGACAGGGGGTTCTACGAGCAGTACTTC. The complete variable domain, with remaining parts taken from reference TRBV5-6 and TRBJ2-7, reads DAGVTQSPTHLIKTRGQQVTLRCSPKSGHDTVSWYQQALGQGPQFIFQYYEEEERQRGNFPDRFSGHQFPNYSSELNVNALLLGDSALYLCASSLVGDRGFYEQYFGPGTRLTVT.

The chain links TRBV5-1 to TRBJ2-2; a weak D match, TRBD1 (7 bases). The V gene's germline CDR1 is SGHRS and CDR2 YFSETQ. The germline V and J ends were trimmed by 5 bases and 3 bases, with 11 bases remaining between them. CDR3 size: 14 residues. CDR3 region: CASSGRGDTGELFF. The CDR3 DNA is TGCGCCAGCAGTGGCAGGGGGGACACCGGGGAGCTGTTTTTT.

Only a few counts were recorded for this clone. This CDR3 is CASREGQLNTEAFF. In nucleotides, the CDR3 is TGTGCCAGCAGAGAGGGACAGCTTAACACTGAAGCTTTCTTT. V usage is TRBV6-5 and J usage is TRBJ1-1, with TRBD1 matching over 7 bases. The CDR3 has 14 amino acids. CDR1 is MNHEY, CDR2 SVGAGI, per germline. V lost 6 bases to trimming and J lost 2 bases; unmatched junction nucleotides: 6.

This chain links TRBV11-2 with TRBJ1-4, with a weak D call TRBD1 (6 bases). CDR1 is SGHAT, CDR2 FQNNGV, per germline. V was shortened by 1 base and J by 4 bases, with 7 bases between the two germline ends. CDR3 length equals 14 residues. The chain's CDR3 is CASSLGTDNEKLFF. The CDR3, as DNA: TGTGCCAGCAGCTTAGGGACAGATAATGAAAAACTGTTTTTT.

The chain employs TRBV4-1 and TRBJ1-6; 7 bases are a match to TRBD1. The CDR3 loop spans 14 amino acids. V gave up 3 bases and J gave up 6 bases; unmatched junction bases: 2. CDR1 is MGHRA, CDR2 YSYEKL, per germline. CDR3 coding DNA: TGCGCCAGCAGCCAGGGGACAGCTAATTCACCCCTCCACTTT. It translates to CASSQGTANSPLHF.

V is TRBV5-1 and J is TRBJ2-1; 15 bases fit TRBD2. The germline V gene encodes CDR1 SGHRS and CDR2 YFSETQ. The CDR3 runs 19 residues. With V trimmed by 0 bases and J by 2 bases, 6 bases remained unmatched. The CDR3 is CASSLEGLAGGLTYNEQFF. The CDR3 nucleotides read TGCGCCAGCAGCTTGGAGGGACTAGCGGGAGGCCTCACCTACAATGAGCAGTTCTTC.

V usage is TRBV7-9 and J usage is TRBJ2-1; 9 nucleotides agree with TRBD2. Germline CDR1 reads SEHNR; CDR2 reads FQNEAQ (reference sequence). The CDR3 covers 19 residues. J gave up 0 bases and V 0 bases, and 9 bases lay outside the gene matches. CDR3 loop: CASSLAGIAGASSYNEQFF. CDR3 nucleotides: TGTGCCAGCAGCTTAGCGGGTATAGCGGGGGCCAGCTCCTACAATGAGCAGTTCTTC.

The chain carries TRBV29-1 and TRBJ1-2, with D possibly being TRBD1 (6 bases). The CDR3 consists of 13 residues. V was trimmed by 6 bases and J by 4 bases, leaving 15 bases between them. Germline CDR1 is SQVTM and CDR2 is ANQGSEA. CDR3 sequence (DNA): TGCAGCGTCGGAACGGACAGCACCTATGGCTACACCTTC. Its protein product is CSVGTDSTYGYTF.

The chain links TRBV18 to TRBJ1-6; 7 nucleotides line up with TRBD1. The CDR3 runs 14 residues. CDR1 and CDR2 from the germline V gene are KGHSH and LQKENI. With 3 bases clipped from V and 7 bases from J, the junction kept 3 bases outside the gene matches. CDR3 residues: CASSPTGENSPLHF. The CDR3 nucleotides read TGTGCCAGCTCACCCACAGGGGAGAATTCACCCCTCCACTTT. The full variable domain, in which reference TRBV18 and TRBJ1-6 provide the parts outside the CDR3, is NAGVMQNPRHLVRRRGQEARLRCSPMKGHSHVYWYRQLPEEGLKFMVYLQKENIIDESGMPKERFSAEFPKEGPSILRIQQVVRGDSAAYFCASSPTGENSPLHFGNGTRLTVT.

The gene calls are TRBV19 and TRBJ1-4, with D perhaps TRBD1 (5 bases). Trimming shortened V by 7 bases and J by 4 bases, and 16 bases separated the two germline ends. Germline-derived CDR1 and CDR2 are LNHDA and SQIVND (reference sequence). The CDR3 runs 15 residues. The CDR3 DNA is TGTGCCAGTAACGCTCAGACAGCGAATAATGAAAAACTGTTTTTT. Translation: CASNAQTANNEKLFF.

The chain couples TRBV5-6 to TRBJ1-1; TRBD1 aligns across 10 bases. Germline V gene lookup returns CDR1 SGHDT and CDR2 YYEEEE. Unmatched junction bases numbered 7, after V lost 4 bases and J lost 4 bases. The CDR3 spans 15 residues. The CDR3 protein is CASSGTGDLGTEAFF. The CDR3 coding sequence is TGTGCCAGCAGCGGGACAGGGGACCTCGGCACTGAAGCTTTCTTT.

This chain uses TRBV10-3 with TRBJ2-5; 8 nucleotides agree with TRBD1. After removal of 5 bases from V and 3 bases from J, the junction contained 8 bases not matched to a gene. Germline V CDR1 and CDR2: ENHRY, SYGVKD. CDR3 length equals 15 residues. The CDR3 DNA reads as TGTGCCATCAGTTCCACCGGGACAGGTGAAGAGACCCAGTACTTC. Translation gives CAISSTGTGEETQYF.

The V gene is TRBV13, the J gene TRBJ2-6; 12 bases fit TRBD2. The CDR3 has 17 residues. Germline CDR1 is PRHDT and CDR2 is FYEKMQ (reference sequence). V was pared by 5 bases and J by 0 bases, with 2 bases of the junction left unmatched. The CDR3 loop is CASSRTSGNSGANVLTF. CDR3 coding DNA: TGTGCCAGCAGCCGGACTAGCGGGAACTCTGGGGCCAACGTCCTGACTTTC. The full variable domain, with the rest looked up from reference TRBV13 and TRBJ2-6, is AAGVIQSPRHLIKEKRETATLKCYPIPRHDTVYWYQQGPGQDPQFLISFYEKMQSDKGSIPDRFSAQQFSDYHSELNMSSLELGDSALYFCASSRTSGNSGANVLTFGAGSRLTVL.

In nucleotides, the CDR3 is TGTGCCAGTAGTATCTACCTCTTCCAGGAGCTGTTTTTT. This codes for CASSIYLFQELFF. The chain recombines TRBV19 with TRBJ2-2; no clear D gene. Trimming pared 3 bases from V and 10 bases from J, leaving 12 bases between. The CDR3 covers 13 residues. CDR1 is LNHDA, CDR2 SQIVND, per germline (reference sequence).

This clone was picked up one time. The chain recombines TRBV15 with TRBJ2-5, with 9 positions matching TRBD2. V dropped 2 bases and J dropped 5; count of bases not matched to a gene: 6. In germline, CDR1 is LNHNV, CDR2 YYDKDF (reference sequence). The CDR3 is 15 residues long. The CDR3 loop is CATSRPGTSWETQYF. CDR3 nucleotides: TGTGCCACCAGCAGACCTGGGACTAGCTGGGAGACCCAGTACTTC.

V gene TRBV5-6 combines with J gene TRBJ1-2; tentatively, D is TRBD1 (6 bases). V shed 4 bases and J shed 3 bases, with 13 bases lying between them. The germline V gene has CDR1 SGHDT and CDR2 YYEEEE. CDR3 length: 14 residues. The CDR3 bases are TGTGCCAGCAGCGTAGGACAGTTACACTATGGCTACACCTTC. Encoded protein: CASSVGQLHYGYTF.

The chain recombines TRBV14 with TRBJ2-7; D gene unclear. Trimming took off 0 bases at V and 3 bases at J, with 6 bases between the two ends. This CDR3 comprises 13 residues. The germline V gene encodes CDR1 SGHDN and CDR2 FVKESK. The CDR3 coding sequence is TGTGCCAGCAGCCAAGACCATAGCTACGAGCAGTACTTC. This codes for CASSQDHSYEQYF.

This clone is a singleton in its sample. The chain uses TRBV4-2 and TRBJ2-5; 9 positions agree with TRBD1. This CDR3 spans 14 amino acids. Trimming took 3 bases from V and 5 from J; bases not matched to a gene: 4. In germline, CDR1 is LGHNA, CDR2 YNFKEQ. CDR3 region: CASSQGQGMETQYF. The CDR3 coding sequence is TGTGCCAGCAGCCAGGGACAGGGTATGGAGACCCAGTACTTC.

V gene TRBV9 combines with J gene TRBJ2-3, with 14 bases that match TRBD2. Unmatched junction bases numbered 4, after V lost 4 bases and J lost 3 bases. The germline V gene encodes CDR1 SGDLS and CDR2 YYNGEE. The CDR3 is made up of 16 amino acids. CDR3 DNA: TGTGCCAGCAGCTTTGGACTAGCGGGGGGTACAGATACGCAGTATTTT. Translating it yields CASSFGLAGGTDTQYF. The variable domain in full, with the rest retrieved from reference TRBV9 and TRBJ2-3, is DSGVTQTPKHLITATGQRVTLRCSPRSGDLSVYWYQQSLDQGLQFLIQYYNGEERAKGNILERFSAQQFPDLHSELNLSSLELGDSALYFCASSFGLAGGTDTQYFGPGTRLTVL.

The rearrangement joins TRBV7-6 to TRBJ1-1; 9 bases agree with TRBD1. The CDR3 extends over 18 amino acids. Trimming removed 0 bases from V and 1 base from J; junction bases left unmatched: 9. Germline values: CDR1 SGHVS, CDR2 FNYEAQ. As DNA, the CDR3 is TGTGCCAGCAGCTTAGCCTTCTCCCCGGGACAGGGGAACACTGAAGCTTTCTTT. Translation: CASSLAFSPGQGNTEAFF.

V is TRBV24-1 and J is TRBJ1-2, with D possibly being TRBD1 (5 bases). Germline loops: CDR1 KGHDR, CDR2 SFDVKD. The CDR3 loop spans 13 amino acids. The V and J ends lost 2 bases and 4 bases respectively, with 7 bases between them. For the CDR3, the DNA is TGTGCCACCAGTGATTCCAGGGCCTATGGCTACACCTTC. Translation: CATSDSRAYGYTF.